These 18 T cell receptor beta chains were sequenced from one sample in a study of cytomegalovirus exposure and HLA in healthy donors (dated by TCRdb to about 2017). Library creation used the immunoSEQ multiplex PCR assay. A mixture of 60 forward primers for TCR Vbeta segments and 13 reverse primers for TCR Jbeta segments was used in the multiplex PCR. TCRdb carries this immuneACCESS record with in-frame sequences only. Its versions omit some clonotypes, under half of them owing to an unresolved V gene in the studies checked, with the rest unexplained. In all, the sample holds about 160,000 clones, and 70% to 80% of those were seen once. 1.3% of the sample comes from the top ten. The sequenced material came from PBMCs. The receptor source for this set is a woman between 45 and 65 years old in good health and CMV-seronegative.

The V call is TRBV10-3, the J call TRBJ2-3; 12 positions match TRBD1. The CDR3 runs 15 residues. Trimming cost V 6 bases and J 2 bases; bases outside gene matches: 3. In germline, CDR1 is ENHRY, CDR2 SYGVKD. This CDR3 reads CAIRRDRGHTDTQYF. CDR3 bases: TGTGCCATCAGGAGGGACAGGGGGCACACAGATACGCAGTATTTT.

The chain combines TRBV5-5 with TRBJ2-7; 10 bases map to TRBD1. The length of the CDR3 is 15 residues. CDR1 SGHKS and CDR2 YYEKEE come from the germline V gene (reference sequence). V was pared by 0 bases and J by 2 bases, with 2 bases of the junction left unmatched. This CDR3 reads CASSLDGTGAYEQYF. In nucleotides, the CDR3 is TGTGCCAGCAGCTTGGACGGGACAGGGGCCTACGAGCAGTACTTC.

The V gene is TRBV7-9, the J gene TRBJ2-7; no firm D call. The CDR3 has 14 residues. The ends were cut back, 1 base at V and 4 bases at J, with 11 bases in the middle. CDR1 is SEHNR, CDR2 FQNEAQ, per germline (reference sequence). The CDR3 sequence is CASSLVTSWYEQYF. The DNA for the CDR3 is TGTGCCAGCAGCTTAGTTACTTCCTGGTACGAGCAGTACTTC.

This clone has a count of ten or more. The V gene is TRBV5-1, the J gene TRBJ1-1, with a weak D call TRBD1 (6 bases). Trimming pared 1 base from V and 5 bases from J, leaving 18 bases between. CDR1 is SGHRS and CDR2 is YFSETQ in the germline V gene. The CDR3 loop spans 16 amino acids. The CDR3 DNA reads as TGCGCCAGCAGCTTGTGGGGGACACTGGGGCGGACTGAAGCTTTCTTT. Encoded protein: CASSLWGTLGRTEAFF.

The rearrangement links TRBV5-6 to TRBJ1-5; the D gene is possibly TRBD1 (6 bases). The V gene lost 8 bases and the J gene lost 2 bases, with 11 bases spanning the gap. Germline CDR1 is SGHDT and CDR2 is YYEEEE. The length of the CDR3 is 13 residues. CDR3 coding DNA: TGTGCCAGGGACAGAGAAGGCAATCAGCCCCAGCATTTT. It is translated as CARDREGNQPQHF.

This chain connects TRBV2 to TRBJ2-7; TRBD1 matches 8 bases. This CDR3 has 14 amino acids. The V and J ends lost 3 bases and 2 bases, in that order; junction bases with no gene match: 3. The germline V gene encodes CDR1 SNHLY and CDR2 FYNNEI. The CDR3 DNA reads as TGTGCCAGCAGTGATAGGACAGGGCCCTACGAGCAGTACTTC. Its protein product is CASSDRTGPYEQYF.

The V and J genes are TRBV6-6 and TRBJ1-5, with a possible D match to TRBD1 (6 bases). V dropped 6 bases and J dropped 1 base, with 16 bases sitting between them. The germline V gene encodes CDR1 MNHNY and CDR2 SVGAGI (reference sequence). The CDR3 totals 16 residues. CDR3 sequence reads: CASRPRAGASNQPQHF. The CDR3 DNA is TGTGCCAGCAGGCCTCGGGCAGGGGCAAGCAATCAGCCCCAGCATTTT.

The J gene is TRBJ2-4, the V gene TRBV7-2; no clear D. The ends were cut back, 5 bases at V and 5 bases at J, with 10 bases in the middle. Germline lookup yields CDR1 SGHTA and CDR2 FQGNSA. The CDR3 is 13 amino acids. CDR3 loop: CASSPEVENIQYF. The DNA for the CDR3 is TGTGCCAGCAGCCCAGAAGTGGAAAACATTCAGTACTTC.

The chain recombines TRBV7-6 with TRBJ1-3; TRBD1 aligns across 7 bases. This CDR3 has 16 residues. CDR1 is SGHVS and CDR2 is FNYEAQ in the germline V gene. Trimming removed 5 bases from V and 8 bases from J; junction bases left unmatched: 15. The CDR3 region has the DNA TGTGCCAGCAGCCTAAAGGGACAGTCCTCCAGTCACACCATATATTTT. Protein product: CASSLKGQSSSHTIYF. The whole variable domain, remainder taken from reference TRBV7-6 and TRBJ1-3, is GAGVSQSPRYKVTKRGQDVALRCDPISGHVSLYWYRQALGQGPEFLTYFNYEAQQDKSGLPNDRFSAERPEGSISTLTIQRTEQRDSAMYRCASSLKGQSSSHTIYFGEGSWLTVV.

The V and J genes are TRBV4-2 and TRBJ2-3; 7 bases are a match to TRBD1. CDR3 length: 15 residues. V dropped 3 bases and J dropped 2; count of bases not matched to a gene: 5. The V gene's germline CDR1 is LGHNA and CDR2 YNFKEQ. The CDR3 loop is CASSHRTGDTDTQYF. The CDR3 DNA sequence: TGTGCCAGCAGCCATCGAACAGGGGACACAGATACGCAGTATTTT.

This chain joins TRBV6-7 and TRBJ2-2; TRBD2 agrees at 13 bases. TRBV6-7 has ORF status, its function being uncertain. The CDR3 has 17 residues. The trim removed 4 bases at V and 4 bases at J, leaving 6 bases unmatched. In DNA form, the CDR3 reads TGTGCCAGCAGTTCGACTAGCGGGAGGAAGGGCACCGGGGAGCTGTTTTTT. This codes for CASSSTSGRKGTGELFF.

The rearrangement links TRBV28 to TRBJ1-1; TRBD1 aligns across 9 bases. Germline V gene data show CDR1 as MDHEN and CDR2 as SYDVKM. V gave up 1 base and J gave up 4 bases; unmatched junction bases: 4. This CDR3 is 15 amino acids long. CDR3 in amino acids: CASSLFSTGGTEAFF. The CDR3 DNA reads TGTGCCAGCAGTTTATTCTCGACAGGGGGCACTGAAGCTTTCTTT.

This clone has only a few counts. The chain employs TRBV10-3 and TRBJ1-6; no definite D call. Germline CDR1 is ENHRY and CDR2 is SYGVKD. V was trimmed by 4 bases and J by 6 bases, leaving 13 bases between them. The CDR3 loop spans 15 amino acids. The CDR3 sequence: CAISAPGSLNSPLHF. For the CDR3, the DNA is TGTGCCATCAGTGCGCCGGGATCCCTTAATTCACCCCTCCACTTT.

J is TRBJ1-2 and V is TRBV5-1, with D possibly TRBD1 on 6 matching bases. CDR1 is SGHRS and CDR2 is YFSETQ in the germline V gene. V shed 7 bases and J shed 8 bases, with 12 bases lying between them. This CDR3 region has 11 residues. CDR3 loop: CASWDTLGYTF. DNA for the CDR3: TGCGCCAGCTGGGACACTCTAGGCTACACCTTC.

The rearrangement uses TRBV28 and TRBJ1-5, with 10 bases fitting TRBD1. Germline V gene lookup returns CDR1 MDHEN and CDR2 SYDVKM. This CDR3 comprises 15 residues. Germline trimming cut 7 bases from V and 4 bases from J; bases unmatched to any gene: 7. Written as DNA, the CDR3 is TGTGCCAGCAAAGGTGGGACAGGGGTGAATCAGCCCCAGCATTTT. It yields the protein CASKGGTGVNQPQHF.

The V call is TRBV9, the J call TRBJ1-3, with a weak D call TRBD1 (5 bases). V lost 0 bases and J 4 bases, leaving 17 bases between the germline ends. This CDR3 comprises 17 residues. Germline V gene sequence: CDR1 SGDLS, CDR2 YYNGEE. The CDR3 sequence: CASSVANRGTLGNTIYF. The DNA for the CDR3 is TGTGCCAGCAGCGTAGCCAATCGGGGGACCCTCGGAAACACCATATATTTT.

This clone has only one observation. A read error may account for a junction end that differs from germline. The chain uses TRBV6-5 and TRBJ2-1; D is possibly TRBD2 (7 bases). Germline assignment: CDR1 MNHEY and CDR2 SVGAGI. The CDR3 contains 15 residues. The CDR3 is CASSYAGASYDEQFF. The CDR3 DNA reads as TGTGCCAGCAGTTACGCGGGGGCAAGCTACGATGAGCAGTTCTTC.

This clone came up a few times. V gene TRBV7-9 combines with J gene TRBJ2-7; a weak D match, TRBD2 (5 bases). Germline V gives CDR1 SEHNR, CDR2 FQNEAQ (reference sequence). CDR3 length: 16 amino acids. V lost 1 base, J lost 0 bases, and 13 bases lay in between. The CDR3 DNA reads TGTGCCAGCAGCTTAGGAGTGGACTCGGGCTCCTACGAGCAGTACTTC. Its translation is CASSLGVDSGSYEQYF.